Listed below are T cell receptor beta chains from one sample, sequenced in a study of vaccination and CD4 T cells after COVID-19. TCRdb processed the PCR reads anew with MiXCR; each CDR3 protein has one entry. Among tens of thousands of distinct CDR3 sequences listed, 60% to 80% were seen once. Their recognized antigens are unknown. Sequenced here: CD4+ T cells from blood, cultured in vitro, sampled before SARS-CoV-2 vaccination. These TCRs come from a human donor who received a COVID-19 vaccine. Each CDR3 is given with its conserved first and last residue. Each record gives: J gene, V gene, CDR3 length, CDR3 protein.

TRBJ1-1 | TRBV25-1 | 14 | CASSRPGPYTEAFF
TRBJ2-3 | TRBV19 | 15 | CASSMSGGSTDTQYF
TRBJ1-5 | TRBV19 | 14 | CASSLDRVNQPQHF
TRBJ2-4 | TRBV6-5 | 17 | CASSSGTGEKAKNIQYF
TRBJ1-1 | TRBV10-3 | 14 | CAISESQDRGEAFF
TRBJ2-7 | TRBV2 | 13 | CASTTPLAYEQYF
TRBJ1-5 | TRBV7-2 | 15 | CASSLDIAGNQPQHF
TRBJ2-5 | TRBV7-8 | 16 | CASSLDPGGGLSTQYF
TRBJ2-5 | TRBV6-1 | 13 | CASTAGLQETQYF
TRBJ1-5 | TRBV12-3/TRBV12-4 | 13 | CASSLGEGQPQHF
TRBJ2-4 | TRBV7-2 | 14 | CASSFGGSKNIQYF
TRBJ1-5 | TRBV18 | 14 | CASSPQGSNQPQHF
TRBJ1-2 | TRBV10-3 | 16 | CAISESKERGGKGYTF
TRBJ1-1 | TRBV12-3/TRBV12-4 | 14 | CASTPSGVRTEAFF
TRBJ2-3 | TRBV5-1 | 15 | CASSLVTTSTDTQYF
TRBJ2-3 | TRBV10-3 | 13 | CAIRGDGTDTQYF
TRBJ1-6 | TRBV19 | 15 | CASSVAFTSNSPLHF
TRBJ1-3 | TRBV23-1 | 14 | CASSRRGPGNTIYF
TRBJ2-2 | TRBV19 | 16 | CASSKTRQGGAGELFF
TRBJ2-3 | TRBV5-1 | 14 | CASSYRLVTDTQYF
TRBJ1-6 | TRBV20-1 | 16 | CSARDPGGHLNSPLHF
TRBJ1-1 | TRBV6-1 | 13 | CASSREGGTEAFF
TRBJ1-1 | TRBV7-8 | 12 | CASSQLGTEAFF
TRBJ1-5 | TRBV6-5 | 17 | CASSSTGGTYSNQPQHF
TRBJ1-6 | TRBV6-5 | 19 | CASSYLPPGQSSYNSPLHF
TRBJ2-5 | TRBV14 | 13 | CASSRGRLETQYF
TRBJ1-2 | TRBV6-1 | 14 | CASSVDRGPYGYTF
TRBJ1-3 | TRBV5-5 | 15 | CASSLQGNSGNTIYF
TRBJ1-5 | TRBV6-1 | 14 | CASSEAWGNQPQHF
TRBJ2-3 | TRBV14 | 15 | CASSLRGPQGDTQYF
TRBJ1-6 | TRBV30 | 15 | CAWALRDRGYKALHF
TRBJ1-1 | TRBV15 | 13 | CATSREGNTEAFF
TRBJ1-2 | TRBV6-2/TRBV6-3 | 15 | CASGPTDRATYGYTF
TRBJ1-3 | TRBV2 | 14 | CASSEHASGNTIYF
TRBJ1-6 | TRBV19 | 15 | CASSHNGQGNPPLHF
TRBJ1-1 | TRBV6-5 | 13 | CASSFTRNTEAFF
TRBJ1-1 | TRBV19 | 16 | CASSIWGRVRTTEAFF
TRBJ2-4 | TRBV9 | 15 | CASSVETGSKNIQYF
TRBJ1-2 | TRBV30 | 14 | CAWTDSQGAGGYTF
TRBJ1-1 | TRBV19 | 14 | CASIRQAANTEAFF
TRBJ2-3 | TRBV20-1 | 19 | CSARDLGRGGLLRTDTQYF
TRBJ2-7 | TRBV6-1 | 15 | CASRNPGQGAYEQYF
TRBJ1-5 | TRBV27 | 14 | CASRGQGGGQPQHF
TRBJ1-2 | TRBV28 | 14 | CASSLLRLSYGYTF
TRBJ2-1 | TRBV20-1 | 14 | CSGAGGLSYNEQFF
TRBJ2-1 | TRBV7-9 | 15 | CASSRWTGLYNEQFF
TRBJ2-2 | TRBV20-1 | 14 | CSARGASGTGELFF
TRBJ2-2 | TRBV10-3 | 16 | CAISDRGGAEGGELFF
TRBJ1-1 | TRBV6-1 | 11 | CASSPRTEAFF
TRBJ1-2 | TRBV11-3 | 13 | CASSSTGGNGYTF
TRBJ2-1 | TRBV10-1 | 18 | CASSWLRGKLASYNEQFF
TRBJ1-6 | TRBV6-5 | 13 | CASSSGPNSPLHF
TRBJ2-3 | TRBV19 | 19 | CASSISSSGLAGYTDTQYF
TRBJ1-1 | TRBV7-3 | 14 | CASSSTGGSTEAFF
TRBJ1-1 | TRBV20-1 | 11 | CSARSGTEAFF
TRBJ2-5 | TRBV6-1 | 14 | CASSPPGVLETQYF
TRBJ2-3 | TRBV7-9 | 20 | CASSSGRGGGLDSVTDTQYF
TRBJ2-1 | TRBV5-4 | 16 | CASSIDGTGTYNEQFF